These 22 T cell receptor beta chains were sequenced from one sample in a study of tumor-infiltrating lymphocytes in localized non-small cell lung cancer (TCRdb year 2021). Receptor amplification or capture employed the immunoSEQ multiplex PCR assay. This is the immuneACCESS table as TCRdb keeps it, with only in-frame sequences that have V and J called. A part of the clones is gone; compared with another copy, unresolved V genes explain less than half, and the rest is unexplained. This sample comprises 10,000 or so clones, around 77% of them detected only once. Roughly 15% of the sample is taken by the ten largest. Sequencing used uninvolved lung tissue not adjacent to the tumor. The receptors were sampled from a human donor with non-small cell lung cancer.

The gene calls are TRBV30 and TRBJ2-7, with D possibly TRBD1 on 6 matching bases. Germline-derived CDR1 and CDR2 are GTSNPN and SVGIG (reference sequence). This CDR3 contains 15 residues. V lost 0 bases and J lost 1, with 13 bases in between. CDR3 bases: TGTGCCTGGAGTGTCCTGGACAGACTTTCCTACGAGCAGTACTTC. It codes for CAWSVLDRLSYEQYF.

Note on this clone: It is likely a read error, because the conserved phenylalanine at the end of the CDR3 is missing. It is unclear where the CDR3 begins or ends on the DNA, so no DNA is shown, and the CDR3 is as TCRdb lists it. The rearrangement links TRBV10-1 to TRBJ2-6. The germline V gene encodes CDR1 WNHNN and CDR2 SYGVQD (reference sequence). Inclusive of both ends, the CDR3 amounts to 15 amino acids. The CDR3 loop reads CASSPKTRSHKVGPI.

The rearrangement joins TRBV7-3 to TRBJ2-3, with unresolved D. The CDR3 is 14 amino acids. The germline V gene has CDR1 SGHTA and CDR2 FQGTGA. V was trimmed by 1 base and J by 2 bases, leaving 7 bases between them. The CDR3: CASSLSGTTDTQYF. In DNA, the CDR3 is TGTGCCAGCAGCTTAAGTGGCACCACAGATACGCAGTATTTT.

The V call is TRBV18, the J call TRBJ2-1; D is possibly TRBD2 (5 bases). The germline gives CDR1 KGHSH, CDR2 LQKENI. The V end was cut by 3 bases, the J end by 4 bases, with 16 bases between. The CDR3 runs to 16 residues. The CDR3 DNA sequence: TGTGCCAGCTCACCCGTATCGGGGTCGGGTTACAATGAGCAGTTCTTC. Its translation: CASSPVSGSGYNEQFF.

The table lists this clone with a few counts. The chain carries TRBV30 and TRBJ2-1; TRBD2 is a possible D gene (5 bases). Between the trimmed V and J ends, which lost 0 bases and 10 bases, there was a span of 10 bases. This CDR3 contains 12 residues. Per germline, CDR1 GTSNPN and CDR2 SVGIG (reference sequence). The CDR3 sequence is CAWSVRTGEQFF. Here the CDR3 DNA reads TGTGCCTGGAGTGTTAGGACGGGAGAGCAGTTCTTC.

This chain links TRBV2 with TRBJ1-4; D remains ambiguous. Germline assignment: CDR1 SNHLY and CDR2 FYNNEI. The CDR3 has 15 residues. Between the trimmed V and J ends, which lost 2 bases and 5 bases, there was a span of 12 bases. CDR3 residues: CASSEIPQPNEKLFF. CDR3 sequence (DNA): TGTGCCAGCAGTGAAATTCCCCAACCCAATGAAAAACTGTTTTTT.

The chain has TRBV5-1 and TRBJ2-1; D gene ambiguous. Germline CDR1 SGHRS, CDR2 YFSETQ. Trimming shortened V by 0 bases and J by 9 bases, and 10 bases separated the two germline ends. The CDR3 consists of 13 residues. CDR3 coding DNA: TGCGCCAGCAGCTTGGTTACAGACGGTGAGCAGTTCTTC. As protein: CASSLVTDGEQFF.

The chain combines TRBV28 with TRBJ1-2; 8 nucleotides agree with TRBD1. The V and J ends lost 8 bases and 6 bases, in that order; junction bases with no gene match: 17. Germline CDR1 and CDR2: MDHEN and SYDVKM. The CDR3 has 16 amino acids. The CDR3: CASRPQPGQGGDGYTF. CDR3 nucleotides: TGTGCCAGCCGTCCCCAGCCCGGACAGGGAGGGGATGGCTACACCTTC.

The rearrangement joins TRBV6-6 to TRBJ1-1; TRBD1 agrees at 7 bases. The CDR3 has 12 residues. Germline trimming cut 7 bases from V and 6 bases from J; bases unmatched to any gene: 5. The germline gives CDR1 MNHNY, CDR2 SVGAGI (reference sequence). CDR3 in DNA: TGTGCCAGCAACCCAGGGGGGTCTGAAGCTTTCTTT. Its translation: CASNPGGSEAFF.

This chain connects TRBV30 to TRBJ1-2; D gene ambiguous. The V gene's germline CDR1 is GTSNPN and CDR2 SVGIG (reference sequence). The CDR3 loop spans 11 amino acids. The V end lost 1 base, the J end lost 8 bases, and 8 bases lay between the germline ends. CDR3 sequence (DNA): TGTGCCTGGAGTGAGTCCCTAGGCTACACCTTC. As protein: CAWSESLGYTF.

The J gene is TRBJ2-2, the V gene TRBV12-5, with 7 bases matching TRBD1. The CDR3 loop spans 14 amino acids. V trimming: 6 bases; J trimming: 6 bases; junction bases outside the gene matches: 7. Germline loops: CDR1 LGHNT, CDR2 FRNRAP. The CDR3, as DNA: TGTGCTAGTGGCCTTGACAGGGTAGCCGGGGAGCTGTTTTTT. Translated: CASGLDRVAGELFF.

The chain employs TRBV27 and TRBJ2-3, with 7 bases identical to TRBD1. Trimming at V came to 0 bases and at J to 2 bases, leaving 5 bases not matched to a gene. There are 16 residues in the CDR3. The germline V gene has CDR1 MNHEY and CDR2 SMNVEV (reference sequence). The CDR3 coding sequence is TGTGCCAGCAGTTTATCGAAAGGGGGCGTCACAGATACGCAGTATTTT. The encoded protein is CASSLSKGGVTDTQYF.

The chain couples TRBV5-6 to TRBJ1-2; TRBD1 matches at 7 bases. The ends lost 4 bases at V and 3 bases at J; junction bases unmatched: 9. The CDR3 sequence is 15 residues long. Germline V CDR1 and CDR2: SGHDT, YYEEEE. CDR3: CASSSHRGHYYGYTF. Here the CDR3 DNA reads TGTGCCAGCAGCAGCCACAGGGGCCATTACTATGGCTACACCTTC.

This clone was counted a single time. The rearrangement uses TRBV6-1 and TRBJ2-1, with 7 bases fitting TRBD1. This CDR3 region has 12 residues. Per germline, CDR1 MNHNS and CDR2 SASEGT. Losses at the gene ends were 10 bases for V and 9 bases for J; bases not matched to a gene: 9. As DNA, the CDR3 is TGTGCCACCCAAAGACAGGGCCCTGAGCAGTTCTTC. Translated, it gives CATQRQGPEQFF.

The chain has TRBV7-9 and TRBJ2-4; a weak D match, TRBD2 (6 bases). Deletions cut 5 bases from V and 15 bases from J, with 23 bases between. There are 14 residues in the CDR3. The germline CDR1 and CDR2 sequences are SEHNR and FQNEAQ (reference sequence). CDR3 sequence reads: CASSPQLRDSQGYF. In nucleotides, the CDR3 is TGTGCCAGCAGCCCACAACTGAGGGACTCCCAGGGGTACTTC.

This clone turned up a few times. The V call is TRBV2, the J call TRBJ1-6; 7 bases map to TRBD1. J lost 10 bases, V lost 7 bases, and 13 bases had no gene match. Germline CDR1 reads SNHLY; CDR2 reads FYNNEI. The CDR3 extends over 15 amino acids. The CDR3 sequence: CASITQGVSGSPLHF. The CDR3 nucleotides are TGTGCCAGCATCACCCAGGGGGTATCTGGCTCACCCCTCCACTTT.

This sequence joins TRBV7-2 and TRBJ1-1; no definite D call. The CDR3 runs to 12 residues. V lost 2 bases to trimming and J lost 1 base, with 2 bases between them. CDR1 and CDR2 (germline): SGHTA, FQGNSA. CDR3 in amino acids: CASSLWNTEAFF. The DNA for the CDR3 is TGTGCCAGCAGCTTATGGAACACTGAAGCTTTCTTT.

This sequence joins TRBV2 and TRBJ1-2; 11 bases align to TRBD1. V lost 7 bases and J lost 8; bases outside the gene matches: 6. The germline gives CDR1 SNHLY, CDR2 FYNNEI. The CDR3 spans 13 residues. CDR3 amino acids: CASNGQGAWGYTF. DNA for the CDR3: TGTGCCAGCAACGGACAGGGGGCTTGGGGCTACACCTTC.

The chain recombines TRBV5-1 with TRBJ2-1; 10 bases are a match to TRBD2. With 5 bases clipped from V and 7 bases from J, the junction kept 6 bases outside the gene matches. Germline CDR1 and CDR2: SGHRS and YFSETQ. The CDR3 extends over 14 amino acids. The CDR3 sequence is CASSPSGGGNEQFF. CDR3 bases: TGCGCCAGCAGTCCTAGCGGGGGAGGGAATGAGCAGTTCTTC.

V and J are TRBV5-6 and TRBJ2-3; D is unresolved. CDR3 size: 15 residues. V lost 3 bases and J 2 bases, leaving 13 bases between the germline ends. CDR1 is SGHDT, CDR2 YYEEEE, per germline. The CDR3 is CASSSVQDDTDTQYF. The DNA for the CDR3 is TGTGCCAGCAGCTCCGTGCAGGACGACACAGATACGCAGTATTTT.

The CDR3 coding sequence is TGTGCCAGCAGCCCAACACTGGGAGGGAGTAGCAATCAGCCCCAGCATTTT. It yields the protein CASSPTLGGSSNQPQHF. The chain joins TRBV11-2 to TRBJ1-5; no clear D gene. This CDR3 is built from 17 residues. The ends were cut back, 5 bases at V and 0 bases at J, with 17 bases in the middle. Germline V gene sequence: CDR1 SGHAT, CDR2 FQNNGV. Based on the CDR3 plus reference TRBV11-2 and TRBJ1-5, the full variable domain is EAGVAQSPRYKIIEKRQSVAFWCNPISGHATLYWYQQILGQGPKLLIQFQNNGVVDDSQLPKDRFSAERLKGVDSTLKIQPAKLEDSAVYLCASSPTLGGSSNQPQHFGDGTRLSIL.

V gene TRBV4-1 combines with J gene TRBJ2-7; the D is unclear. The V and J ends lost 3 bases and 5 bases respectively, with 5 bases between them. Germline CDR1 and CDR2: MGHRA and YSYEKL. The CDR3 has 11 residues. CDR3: CASSQGNEQYF. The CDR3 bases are TGCGCCAGCAGCCAGGGGAACGAGCAGTACTTC.